This T cell receptor beta chain is drawn from a study of early stage breast cancer tumors (dated by TCRdb to the late 2010s). In terms of the full investigation: Of the 15 to 20 invasive breast tumors, approximately 11 were found to be estrogen receptor-positive, progesterone receptor-positive and HER2-negative. Of the roughly 12 ER+/PR+/HER2- tumors, eight were classified as invasive ductal carcinomas and four as invasive lobular carcinomas. A read coverage of roughly 10-fold per sample was achieved on average. A total of 2,651,842 templates, representing under 1.1 million unique clonotypes, were detected across all samples. On the study overall, not on this receptor specifically: Repertoires from blood and normal breast were more alike than repertoires from blood and tumor, and in about 85% of the 16 patients, comparing each tissue with blood separated tumor from normal. Sequencing bulk genomic DNA from unsorted cells could not capture chain pairing or functional markers like CD4, CD8 and FOXP3. Roughly 2.5-fold higher T cell density and higher clonality were observed in tumors than in adjacent normal breast tissue. Enriched TCRB sequences shared across patients were mostly commonly generated sequences, unlikely to play an important role in the tumor microenvironment. Because the cohort was small, a breakdown by tumor subtype could not be done.

Reading from cysteine to phenylalanine, the CDR3 counts 14 amino acids. The DNA shown is the 42-base CDR3, in frame from base 1. As encoded in the germline V gene (reference sequence), CDR1 is MNHNY while CDR2 is SVGAGI. V gives up 7 bases and J gives up 5 bases, and the segment between their germline ends measures 18 bases. A remark on this clone: The target of this receptor is not known. The record has no base qualities; no much larger clone is one base away.

Each sample was amplified in two independent genomic DNA replicates, using approximately 0.5 ug for blood and about 1.5 ug for tumor or normal breast. TCRB sequencing of genomic DNA was carried out with the ImmunoSeq Intro kit according to the manufacturer's instructions. The multiplex PCR ran for 30 to 35 cycles using proprietary primers and spike-in control sequences for absolute quantification. Single-end 150-bp reads were used to sequence an 87-bp fragment covering the CDR3 and the flanking V and J genes. Seven samples, with two replicates for each sample, were multiplexed per lane of an Illumina MiSeq using version 3.0 chemistry. For the original study's pipeline: The vendor's proprietary pipeline handled the raw data processing, merging both replicates into a single result for each sample. Clonotypes were defined as productive rearrangements sharing the V-gene family, CDR3 amino acid sequence and J-gene segment. Clonality was computed as 1 minus the normalized Shannon entropy (Pielou evenness) of TCRB abundances. To estimate T cell density, the total number of templates was divided by the number of input cells, which was inferred from the amount of DNA input. Total repertoire diversity and clonality were estimated with Recon using default parameters. Clonotypes with over 0.1% abundance in tumor and at least 32-fold higher abundance in tumor than in normal breast were defined as tumor-enriched. Drawn from immuneACCESS, this table holds only the in-frame rearrangements with V and J called that TCRdb kept. Clones are partly lost; checked studies trace under half to an unresolved V gene and leave the rest unexplained. The D gene and trimming were derived from the DNA, and the V and J assignments and clone size from that table. The sample table records about 41,000 clones; around 73% of these occur just once. In total, the top ten clones hold roughly 6.8% of the sample.

The study profiled bulk TCR beta-chain repertoires in matched peripheral blood, tumor and adjacent normal breast tissue taken from approximately 15 patients with early-stage breast cancer. Before surgery, roughly 4.5-11 mL of whole blood was collected into EDTA tubes and then processed within 2 hours. Ficoll-Paque centrifugation in SepMate-50 tubes was used to isolate peripheral blood mononuclear cells. PBMCs were cryopreserved in about 90% FBS with roughly 10% DMSO in aliquots of about 1.7 to 4 million cells and stored in liquid nitrogen. The Qiagen AllPrep DNA/RNA Mini kit was used to extract genomic DNA.

The V and J genes are TRBV6-6 and TRBJ2-7; tentative D gene TRBD2, with 6 bases matching. Sequenced input: blood. The sequence derives from a person in their fifties or sixties with breast cancer. The nucleotide sequence reads TGTGCCAGCAACCGCGGGAAAAGGAGGGACGAGCAGTACTTC. It translates as CASNRGKRRDEQYF.